These 8 T cell receptor beta chains share one sample of origin, sequenced in a study of T cells in localized non-small cell lung cancer. The method was immunoSEQ multiplex PCR; TCRdb's version includes in-frame clones alone and lacks a portion of them. This table has 25,000 to 30,000 clones, 70% to 90% appearing once. This material consisted of peripheral blood, taken before any cancer treatment. These receptors originate from a woman aged 18-55 years with stage I lung adenocarcinoma.

The chain is built from TRBV5-6 and TRBJ2-5; possible D gene TRBD1, 5 bases. This CDR3 region has 11 residues. The germline V gene encodes CDR1 SGHDT and CDR2 YYEEEE. Trimming took 7 bases from V and 5 from J, leaving 9 bases between them. This chain's CDR3 is CASSQGETQYF. CDR3 nucleotide sequence: TGTGCCAGCTCTCAGGGCGAGACCCAGTACTTC.

V and J are TRBV11-3 and TRBJ2-3; no clear D. Trimming pared 6 bases from V and 2 bases from J, leaving 12 bases between. CDR1 is SGHNT and CDR2 is YENEEA in the germline V gene. The CDR3 contains 14 residues. The CDR3 coding sequence is TGTGCCAGCAGTCCTAGACACGACACAGATACGCAGTATTTT. Its protein product is CASSPRHDTDTQYF. Full variable domain (rest looked up from reference TRBV11-3 and TRBJ2-3): EAGVVQSPRYKIIEKKQPVAFWCNPISGHNTLYWYLQNLGQGPELLIRYENEEAVDDSQLPKDRFSAERLKGVDSTLKIQPAELGDSAVYLCASSPRHDTDTQYFGPGTRLTVL.

The rearrangement joins TRBV7-9 to TRBJ1-1, with 9 bases identical to TRBD1. With 1 base clipped from V and 4 bases from J, the junction kept 16 bases outside the gene matches. This CDR3 spans 19 amino acids. Germline lookup yields CDR1 SEHNR and CDR2 FQNEAQ (reference sequence). The CDR3 DNA reads as TGTGCCAGCAGCTTAGGGCAACCGGGACAGGGTTATCGGGGCACTGAAGCTTTCTTT. It specifies CASSLGQPGQGYRGTEAFF.

The genes are TRBV19 and TRBJ2-2; 11 nucleotides line up with TRBD2. V lost 6 bases and J lost 1; bases outside the gene matches: 4. Germline-derived CDR1 and CDR2 are LNHDA and SQIVND (reference sequence). The CDR3 extends over 16 amino acids. The CDR3 loop reads CASRPGTSGNTGELFF. The CDR3 region has the DNA TGTGCCAGTAGACCCGGGACTAGCGGGAACACCGGGGAGCTGTTTTTT.

The rearrangement uses TRBV11-2 and TRBJ2-1; 10 bases map to TRBD1. This CDR3 is 17 amino acids long. The germline CDR1 and CDR2 sequences are SGHAT and FQNNGV. V gave up 5 bases and J gave up 8 bases; unmatched junction bases: 15. The CDR3 is CASSGTGAMNKYHEQFF. CDR3 nucleotides: TGTGCCAGCAGCGGGACAGGGGCCATGAACAAGTACCATGAGCAGTTCTTC.

The gene calls are TRBV6-5 and TRBJ2-3, with D uncertain. Germline CDR1 reads MNHEY; CDR2 reads SVGAGI. V gave up 2 bases and J gave up 4 bases, with 16 bases separating them. This CDR3 has 16 amino acids. The CDR3 loop reads CASSYGSYNRADTQYF. The CDR3 coding sequence is TGTGCCAGCAGTTACGGAAGTTATAATCGTGCAGATACGCAGTATTTT.

V is TRBV19 and J is TRBJ1-2, with D maybe TRBD1 (6 bases). Per the germline V gene, CDR1 is LNHDA and CDR2 is SQIVND (reference sequence). V was pared by 7 bases and J by 4 bases, with 19 bases between. This CDR3 spans 15 amino acids. CDR3 DNA sequence: TGTGCCAGTAACCCAGGGGCGGCTTCCCTCTATGGCTACACCTTC. It yields the protein CASNPGAASLYGYTF.

The V and J genes are TRBV5-6 and TRBJ1-4; 10 nucleotides line up with TRBD1. The CDR3 totals 17 residues. The V segment lost 3 bases and the J segment 3 bases; nucleotides outside the gene matches: 8. Germline V gene sequence: CDR1 SGHDT, CDR2 YYEEEE. As DNA, the CDR3 is TGTGCCAGCAGCTCACGGGACAGGGGAGTTTCTAATGAAAAACTGTTTTTT. Encoded protein: CASSSRDRGVSNEKLFF.